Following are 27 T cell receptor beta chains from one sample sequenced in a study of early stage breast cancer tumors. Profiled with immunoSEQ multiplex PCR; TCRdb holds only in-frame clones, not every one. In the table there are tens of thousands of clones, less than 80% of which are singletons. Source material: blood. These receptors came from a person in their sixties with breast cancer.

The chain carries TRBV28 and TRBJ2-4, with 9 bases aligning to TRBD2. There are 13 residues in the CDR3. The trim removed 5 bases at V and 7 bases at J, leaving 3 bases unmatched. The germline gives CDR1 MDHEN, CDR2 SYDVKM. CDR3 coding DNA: TGTGCCAGCAGTCCTAGCGGGACCAACATTCAGTACTTC. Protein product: CASSPSGTNIQYF. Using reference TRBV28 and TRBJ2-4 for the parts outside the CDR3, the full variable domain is DVKVTQSSRYLVKRTGEKVFLECVQDMDHENMFWYRQDPGLGLRLIYFSYDVKMKEKGDIPEGYSVSREKKERFSLILESASTNQTSMYLCASSPSGTNIQYFGAGTRLSVL.

CDR3 amino acids: CASSPGERYEQYF. DNA for the CDR3: TGCGCCAGCAGCCCGGGGGAACGGTACGAGCAGTACTTC. This rearrangement joins TRBV5-1 to TRBJ2-7; D may be TRBD2 (6 bases). Trimming left V 4 bases short and J 4 bases short, with 12 bases between. This CDR3 has 13 amino acids. Germline-derived CDR1 and CDR2 are SGHRS and YFSETQ.

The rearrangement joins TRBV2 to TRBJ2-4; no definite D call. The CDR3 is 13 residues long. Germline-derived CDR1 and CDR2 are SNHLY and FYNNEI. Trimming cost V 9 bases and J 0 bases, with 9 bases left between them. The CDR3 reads CASSGLAKNIQYF. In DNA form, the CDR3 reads TGTGCCAGTTCTGGGTTAGCCAAAAACATTCAGTACTTC.

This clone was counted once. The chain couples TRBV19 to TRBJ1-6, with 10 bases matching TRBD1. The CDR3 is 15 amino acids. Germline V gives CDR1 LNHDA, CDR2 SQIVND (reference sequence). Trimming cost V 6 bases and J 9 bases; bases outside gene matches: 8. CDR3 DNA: TGTGCCAGTAGACCGAAGGGACAGGGGACTTCACCCCTCCACTTT. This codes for CASRPKGQGTSPLHF.

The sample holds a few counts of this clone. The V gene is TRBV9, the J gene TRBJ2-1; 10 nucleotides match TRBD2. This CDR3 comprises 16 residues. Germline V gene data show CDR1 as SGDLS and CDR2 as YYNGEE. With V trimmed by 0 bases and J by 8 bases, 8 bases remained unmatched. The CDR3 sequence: CASSVEERGGGDEQFF. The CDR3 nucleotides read TGTGCCAGCAGCGTAGAAGAGCGGGGGGGCGGGGATGAGCAGTTCTTC. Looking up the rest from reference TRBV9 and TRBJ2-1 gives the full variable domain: DSGVTQTPKHLITATGQRVTLRCSPRSGDLSVYWYQQSLDQGLQFLIQYYNGEERAKGNILERFSAQQFPDLHSELNLSSLELGDSALYFCASSVEERGGGDEQFFGPGTRLTVL.

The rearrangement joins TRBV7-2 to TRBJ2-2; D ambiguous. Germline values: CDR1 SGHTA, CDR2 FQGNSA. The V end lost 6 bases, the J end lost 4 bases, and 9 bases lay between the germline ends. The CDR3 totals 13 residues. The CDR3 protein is CASRLLTTGELFF. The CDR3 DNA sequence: TGTGCCAGCAGACTACTTACCACCGGGGAGCTGTTTTTT.

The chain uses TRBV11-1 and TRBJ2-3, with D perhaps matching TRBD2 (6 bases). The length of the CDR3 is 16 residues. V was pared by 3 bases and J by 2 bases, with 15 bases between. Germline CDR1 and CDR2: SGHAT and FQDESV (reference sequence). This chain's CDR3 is CASSFQAGLLTDTQYF. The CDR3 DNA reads TGTGCCAGCAGCTTTCAAGCGGGCCTTCTCACAGATACGCAGTATTTT.

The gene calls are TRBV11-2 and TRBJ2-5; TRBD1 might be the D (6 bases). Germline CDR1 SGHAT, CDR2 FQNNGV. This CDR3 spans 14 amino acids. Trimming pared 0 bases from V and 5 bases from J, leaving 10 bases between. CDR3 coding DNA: TGTGCCAGCAGCTTAGAACAGGGCGGCGAGACCCAGTACTTC. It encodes CASSLEQGGETQYF.

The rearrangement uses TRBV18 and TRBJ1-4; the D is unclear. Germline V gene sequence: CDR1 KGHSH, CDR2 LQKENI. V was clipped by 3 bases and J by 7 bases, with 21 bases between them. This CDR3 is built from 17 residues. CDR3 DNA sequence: TGTGCCAGCTCACCTTCCGGTTCGGGCTTGATAATTGAAAAACTGTTTTTT. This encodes CASSPSGSGLIIEKLFF.

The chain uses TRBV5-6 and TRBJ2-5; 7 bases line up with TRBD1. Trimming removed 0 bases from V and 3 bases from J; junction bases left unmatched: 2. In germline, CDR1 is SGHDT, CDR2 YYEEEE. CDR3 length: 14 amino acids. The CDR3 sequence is CASSLGTGEETQYF. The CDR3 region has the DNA TGTGCCAGCAGCTTGGGAACAGGGGAAGAGACCCAGTACTTC.

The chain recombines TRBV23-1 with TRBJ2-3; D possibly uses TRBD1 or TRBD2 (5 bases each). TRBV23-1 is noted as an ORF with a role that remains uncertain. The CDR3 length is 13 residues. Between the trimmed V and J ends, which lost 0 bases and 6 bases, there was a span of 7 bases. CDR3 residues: CASSQSGVDTQYF. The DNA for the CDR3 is TGCGCCAGCAGTCAATCGGGGGTGGATACGCAGTATTTT.

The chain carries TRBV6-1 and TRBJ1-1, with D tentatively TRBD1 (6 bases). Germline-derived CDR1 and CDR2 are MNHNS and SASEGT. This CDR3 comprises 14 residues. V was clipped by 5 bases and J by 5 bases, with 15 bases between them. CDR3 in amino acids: CASSRFQQGTEAFF. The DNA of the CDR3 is TGTGCCAGCAGTCGTTTTCAGCAGGGGACTGAAGCTTTCTTT.

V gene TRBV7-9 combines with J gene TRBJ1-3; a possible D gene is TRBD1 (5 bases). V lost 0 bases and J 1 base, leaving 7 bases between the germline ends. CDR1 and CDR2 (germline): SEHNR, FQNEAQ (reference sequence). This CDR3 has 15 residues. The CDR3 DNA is TGTGCCAGCAGCTTAGCGGGGGGGTCTGGAAACACCATATATTTT. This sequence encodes CASSLAGGSGNTIYF.

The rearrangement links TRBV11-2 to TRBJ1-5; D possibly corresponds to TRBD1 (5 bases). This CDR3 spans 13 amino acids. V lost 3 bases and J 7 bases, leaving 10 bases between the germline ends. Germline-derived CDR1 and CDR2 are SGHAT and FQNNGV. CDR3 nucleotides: TGTGCCAGCAGCTTTGGGGCGGAACAGCCCCAGCATTTT. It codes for CASSFGAEQPQHF.

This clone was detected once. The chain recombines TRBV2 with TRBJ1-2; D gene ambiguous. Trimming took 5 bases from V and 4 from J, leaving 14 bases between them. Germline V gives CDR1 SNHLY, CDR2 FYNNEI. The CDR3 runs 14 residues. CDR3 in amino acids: CASSRQAGSYGYTF. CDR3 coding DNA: TGTGCCAGCAGTCGGCAAGCGGGGAGCTATGGCTACACCTTC. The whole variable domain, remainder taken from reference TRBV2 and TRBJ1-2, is EPEVTQTPSHQVTQMGQEVILRCVPISNHLYFYWYRQILGQKVEFLVSFYNNEISEKSEIFDDQFSVERPDGSNFTLKIRSTKLEDSAMYFCASSRQAGSYGYTFGSGTRLTVV.

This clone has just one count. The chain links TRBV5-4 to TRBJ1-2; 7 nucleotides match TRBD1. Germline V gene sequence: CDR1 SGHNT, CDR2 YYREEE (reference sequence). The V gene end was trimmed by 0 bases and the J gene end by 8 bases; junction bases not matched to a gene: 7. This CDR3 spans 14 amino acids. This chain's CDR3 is CASSLADRAWGYTF. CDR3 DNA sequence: TGTGCCAGCAGCTTGGCCGACAGGGCCTGGGGCTACACCTTC.

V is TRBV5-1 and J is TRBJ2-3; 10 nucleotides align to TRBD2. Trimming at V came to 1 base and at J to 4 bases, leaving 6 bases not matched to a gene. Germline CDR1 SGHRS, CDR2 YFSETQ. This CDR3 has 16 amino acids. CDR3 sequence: CASSLTSGTRADTQYF. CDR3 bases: TGCGCCAGCAGCTTGACTAGCGGGACTCGAGCAGATACGCAGTATTTT.

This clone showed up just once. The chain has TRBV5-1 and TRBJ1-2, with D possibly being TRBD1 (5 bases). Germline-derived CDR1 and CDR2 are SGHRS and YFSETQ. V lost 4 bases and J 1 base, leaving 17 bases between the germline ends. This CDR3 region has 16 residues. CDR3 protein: CASSPPGGGNNYGYTF. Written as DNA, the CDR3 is TGCGCCAGCAGCCCCCCCGGGGGGGGGAATAACTATGGCTACACCTTC.

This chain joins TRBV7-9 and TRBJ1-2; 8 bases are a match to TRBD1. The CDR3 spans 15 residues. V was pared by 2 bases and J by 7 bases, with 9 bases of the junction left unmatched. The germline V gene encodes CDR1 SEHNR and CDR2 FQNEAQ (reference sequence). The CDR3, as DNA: TGTGCCAGCAGCTTAAGTCTCGCAGGGGGCCCTGGCTACACCTTC. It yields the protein CASSLSLAGGPGYTF.

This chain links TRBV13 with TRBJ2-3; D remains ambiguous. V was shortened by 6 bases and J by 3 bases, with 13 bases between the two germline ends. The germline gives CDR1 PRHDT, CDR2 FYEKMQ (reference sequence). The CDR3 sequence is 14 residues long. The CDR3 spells CASRRTSLTDTQYF. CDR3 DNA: TGTGCCAGCAGACGTACATCCCTTACAGATACGCAGTATTTT.

CDR3 region: CASSDRGAGNEQFF. As DNA, the CDR3 is TGTGCCAGCAGTGATCGGGGGGCGGGAAATGAGCAGTTCTTC. V gene TRBV6-1 combines with J gene TRBJ2-1; possible D gene TRBD2, 7 bases. V gave up 3 bases and J gave up 7 bases, with 13 bases separating them. This CDR3 spans 14 amino acids. Germline CDR1 and CDR2: MNHNS and SASEGT.

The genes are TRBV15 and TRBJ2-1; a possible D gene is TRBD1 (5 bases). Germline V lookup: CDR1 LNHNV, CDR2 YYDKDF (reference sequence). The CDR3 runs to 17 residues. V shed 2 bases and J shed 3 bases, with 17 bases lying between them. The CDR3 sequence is CATSRSYRFSLYNEQFF. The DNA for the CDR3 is TGTGCCACCAGCAGATCCTACAGGTTTTCCCTCTACAATGAGCAGTTCTTC.

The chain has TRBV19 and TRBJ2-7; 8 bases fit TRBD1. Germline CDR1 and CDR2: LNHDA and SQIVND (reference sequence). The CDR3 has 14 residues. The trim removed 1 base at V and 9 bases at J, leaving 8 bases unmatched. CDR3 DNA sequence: TGTGCCAGTAGTATAGGGGCACAGGGGGGTCGGCAGTACTTC. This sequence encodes CASSIGAQGGRQYF.

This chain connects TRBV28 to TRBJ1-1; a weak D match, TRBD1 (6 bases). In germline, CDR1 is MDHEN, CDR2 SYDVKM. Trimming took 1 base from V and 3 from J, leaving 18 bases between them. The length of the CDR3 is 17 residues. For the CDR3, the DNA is TGTGCCAGCAGTTTATTACCAACAGGGCTTGGGCACACTGAAGCTTTCTTT. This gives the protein CASSLLPTGLGHTEAFF.

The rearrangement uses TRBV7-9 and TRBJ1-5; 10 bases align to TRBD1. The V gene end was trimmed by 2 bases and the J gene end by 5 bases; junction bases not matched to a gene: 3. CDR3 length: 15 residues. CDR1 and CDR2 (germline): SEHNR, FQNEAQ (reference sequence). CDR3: CASSLWTGGDQPQHF. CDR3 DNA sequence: TGTGCCAGCAGCTTATGGACAGGGGGTGATCAGCCCCAGCATTTT.

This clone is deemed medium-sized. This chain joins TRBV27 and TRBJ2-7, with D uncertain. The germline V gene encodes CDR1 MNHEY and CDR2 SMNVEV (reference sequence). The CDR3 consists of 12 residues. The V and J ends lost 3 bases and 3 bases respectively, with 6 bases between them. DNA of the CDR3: TGTGCCAGCAGTTTCCCCGGCTACGAGCAGTACTTC. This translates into CASSFPGYEQYF.

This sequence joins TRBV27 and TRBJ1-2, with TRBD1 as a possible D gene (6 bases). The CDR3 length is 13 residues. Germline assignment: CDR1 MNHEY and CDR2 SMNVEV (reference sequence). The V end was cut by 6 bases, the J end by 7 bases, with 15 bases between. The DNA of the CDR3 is TGTGCCAGCAGGGATTCAGGGGTATCTGGCTACACCTTC. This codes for CASRDSGVSGYTF.